This TCR beta chain was sequenced in a study of metastatic and nonmetastatic thyroid tumors. About the research overall: Malignant and benign thyroid patients had repertoires compared in peripheral blood and tumor or nodule tissue.

Via MiXCR, TCRdb re-called the PCR reads. The sample lists 15,000 to 20,000 clones, about 22% occurring once. Among the patients, none had received any treatment before thyroid surgery. This clone came up many times. Its antigen is not identified. Study-wide points: Malignant thyroid tumors reportedly exceeded benign nodules significantly in TCR beta diversity, with the difference appearing in blood and tumor.

Germline CDR1 reads DFQATT; CDR2 reads SNEGSKA (reference sequence). This CDR3 is built from 15 residues. The ends were cut back, 3 bases at V and 0 bases at J, with 15 bases in the middle. The chain uses TRBV20-1 and TRBJ2-7; D is perhaps TRBD2 (7 bases). The source is a female donor with papillary thyroid cancer or a benign thyroid nodule (not recorded which). Some clones in this sample may be carry-over from other donors' samples. The sequenced material came from adjacent normal tissue. Written as DNA, the CDR3 is TGCAGTGCTAGCCCCGGGGGGCGGATCTCCTACGAGCAGTACTTC. The encoded protein is CSASPGGRISYEQYF.